This record looks at one T cell receptor beta chain sequence and its context. What it binds is not known. The record originates from a study of molecular identifiers for immune sequencing clone quantification. Preparation methods for the bulk TCR libraries were those previously described, with listed TCR primers. In TCRdb, the PCR reads were re-called with MiXCR into one record per CDR3 protein. The sample records some 580,000 distinct CDR3 sequences, around 25% being singletons. The germline CDR1 and CDR2 sequences are KGHSH and LQKENI. Germline trimming cut 3 bases from V and 12 bases from J; bases unmatched to any gene: 12. This CDR3 region has 14 residues. Study-level points and caveats: In CMV-specific effectors, clones above 20 copies held over 99% of molecules; naive, under 1%.

The chain couples TRBV18 to TRBJ2-7, with TRBD1 identical over 9 bases. This clonotype was obtained from a human donor in good health. Some libraries in this study had Jurkat cell RNA spiked in. The sample taken for sequencing was naive CD8+ T cells from blood, with Jurkat cell RNA spiked in. The sample's subset: FACS-sorted CD8+CD4-CCR7+CD45RA+ naive T cells. CDR3 loop: CASSPPGQGHAPYF. The CDR3 DNA reads as TGTGCCAGCTCACCTCCTGGACAGGGGCACGCGCCGTACTTC.